The TCR beta chain under discussion was sequenced for a study of cytomegalovirus exposure and HLA in healthy donors. The wider study: HLA-typed donors were the source of 90 million or so unique TCRs, which an early data release held.

It was with 60 Vbeta and 13 Jbeta primers that the PCR ran. Method: immunoSEQ multiplex PCR; TCRdb's copy keeps in-frame clones and lacks some. The sample lists more than 100,000 clones; 50% to 80% were seen once. The sample consisted of PBMCs. The TCR comes from a woman aged 40 to 50 in good health and CMV-seropositive.

DNA of the CDR3: TGTGCCAGTAGTATGGGGCAGGATCGACCCCAAGAGACCCAGTACTTC. It translates to CASSMGQDRPQETQYF. The gene calls are TRBV19 and TRBJ2-5, with a possible D match to TRBD1 (5 bases). Trimming took 3 bases from V and 1 from J, leaving 15 bases between them. CDR1 is LNHDA and CDR2 is SQIVND in the germline V gene (reference sequence). The CDR3 length is 16 residues.